Below, 21 T cell receptor beta chains from the same sample are listed, as sequenced in a study of cytotoxic CD8 clonotypes in ibrutinib-treated CLL. TCRdb's copy holds only in-frame clones and misses some; the assay was immunoSEQ multiplex PCR. The sample yields over 120,000 clones, 70% to 90% seen once. The sequencing here drew on PBMCs, taken after 36 months of ibrutinib treatment. The receptor set was obtained from a human donor with chronic lymphocytic leukemia.

This chain links TRBV6-6 with TRBJ1-1; 10 bases match TRBD1. From germline, CDR1 is MNHNY and CDR2 SVGAGI (reference sequence). The CDR3 has 15 residues. Germline trimming cut 5 bases from V and 7 bases from J; bases unmatched to any gene: 10. The CDR3 DNA sequence: TGTGCCAGCAGTCAACGACAGGGGGCTATCGGTGAAGCTTTCTTT. Translation: CASSQRQGAIGEAFF.

The genes are TRBV2 and TRBJ1-1, with D maybe TRBD1 (6 bases). V gave up 6 bases and J gave up 6 bases, with 11 bases separating them. Germline V gene lookup returns CDR1 SNHLY and CDR2 FYNNEI. This CDR3 spans 12 amino acids. CDR3 residues: CASRSEGAEAFF. The CDR3 nucleotides are TGTGCCAGCAGATCTGAGGGGGCTGAAGCTTTCTTT.

The chain has TRBV11-1 and TRBJ1-2; D possibly corresponds to TRBD1 (5 bases). Trimming cost V 5 bases and J 4 bases, with 11 bases left between them. The CDR3 consists of 13 residues. The germline CDR1 and CDR2 sequences are SGHAT and FQDESV (reference sequence). The chain's CDR3 is CASSPGPTYGYTF. The CDR3 coding sequence is TGTGCCAGCAGCCCGGGACCTACCTATGGCTACACCTTC.

The rearrangement uses TRBV11-2 and TRBJ2-7; 7 nucleotides agree with TRBD2. V gave up 1 base and J gave up 3 bases; unmatched junction bases: 6. CDR3 size: 15 residues. Germline lookup yields CDR1 SGHAT and CDR2 FQNNGV. The CDR3 spells CASSLVAGVRYEQYF. The CDR3 bases are TGTGCCAGCAGCTTAGTGGCGGGAGTCCGCTACGAGCAGTACTTC.

The V call is TRBV7-9, the J call TRBJ1-2; a weak D match, TRBD1 (5 bases). This CDR3 has 15 residues. With 5 bases removed from V and 4 bases from J, the gap between germline ends came to 17 bases. The germline CDR1 and CDR2 sequences are SEHNR and FQNEAQ (reference sequence). The CDR3 loop reads CASSHNRIPIYGYTF. The CDR3 DNA follows: TGTGCCAGCAGCCACAACAGGATCCCTATCTATGGCTACACCTTC.

This chain links TRBV2 with TRBJ2-5, with D unresolved. V dropped 7 bases and J dropped 5 bases, with 11 bases sitting between them. The V gene's germline CDR1 is SNHLY and CDR2 FYNNEI. The CDR3 runs 12 residues. The CDR3 sequence: CASNILVETQYF. The CDR3 region has the DNA TGTGCCAGCAACATCCTAGTGGAGACCCAGTACTTC.

This clone was recorded only once. The rearrangement uses TRBV19 and TRBJ2-5; the D is unclear. The germline V gene has CDR1 LNHDA and CDR2 SQIVND (reference sequence). V gave up 3 bases and J gave up 2 bases, with 7 bases separating them. The CDR3 contains 13 residues. The CDR3: CASSILRQETQYF. The CDR3 nucleotides read TGTGCCAGTAGTATCCTCCGGCAAGAGACCCAGTACTTC.

CDR3 DNA sequence: TGCGCCACCAAGACAGGTCTGAACACTGAAGCTTTCTTT. Residues: CATKTGLNTEAFF. The chain employs TRBV5-1 and TRBJ1-1; TRBD1 is a possible D gene (6 bases). Trimming left V 9 bases short and J 0 bases short, with 12 bases between. Germline values: CDR1 SGHRS, CDR2 YFSETQ. The CDR3 runs to 13 residues.

The V gene is TRBV6-1, the J gene TRBJ2-7; TRBD1 agrees at 10 bases. The V segment lost 8 bases and the J segment 3 bases; nucleotides outside the gene matches: 10. CDR1 is MNHNS, CDR2 SASEGT, per germline. The CDR3 is 15 amino acids. The CDR3 nucleotides read TGTGCCAGCTTAAATCCGGGACAGGGGATCTACGAGCAGTACTTC. It codes for CASLNPGQGIYEQYF.

V usage is TRBV25-1 and J usage is TRBJ2-7, with D possibly matching TRBD1 (6 bases). Germline CDR1 MGHDK, CDR2 SYGVNS. V was cut by 5 bases and J by 0 bases, with 11 bases left in between. The CDR3 has 14 amino acids. The CDR3 DNA reads TGTGCCAGCAGTTCGGGACATAGCTCCTACGAGCAGTACTTC. Residues: CASSSGHSSYEQYF.

The chain recombines TRBV7-9 with TRBJ2-5; D is possibly TRBD1 (6 bases). Deletions cut 4 bases from V and 2 bases from J, with 11 bases between. In germline, CDR1 is SEHNR, CDR2 FQNEAQ (reference sequence). There are 14 residues in the CDR3. The CDR3 coding sequence is TGTGCCAGCAGCTCGACAGGAAAACAAGAGACCCAGTACTTC. It is translated as CASSSTGKQETQYF.

The rearrangement links TRBV6-1 to TRBJ1-4; D remains ambiguous. Germline CDR1 is MNHNS and CDR2 is SASEGT. Trimming removed 6 bases from V and 13 bases from J, with 18 bases in between. This CDR3 comprises 13 residues. The CDR3 nucleotides read TGTGCCAGCAGACCGAACCGGGTCCTCCCACTGTTTTTT. It yields the protein CASRPNRVLPLFF.

J is TRBJ2-5 and V is TRBV29-1; D is possibly TRBD2 (6 bases). Trimming shortened V by 6 bases and J by 7 bases, and 15 bases separated the two germline ends. Germline CDR1 SQVTM, CDR2 ANQGSEA. The CDR3 runs to 12 residues. In nucleotides, the CDR3 is TGCAGCGTCTTCCGGGACTTAAGGACCCAGTACTTC. Protein product: CSVFRDLRTQYF.

V and J are TRBV6-1 and TRBJ1-5; TRBD1 might be the D (6 bases). The V gene's germline CDR1 is MNHNS and CDR2 SASEGT. Trimming took 2 bases from V and 7 from J, leaving 12 bases between them. This CDR3 spans 14 amino acids. In nucleotides, the CDR3 is TGTGCCAGCAGTGAACAGGGGTTCGGGCAGCCCCAGCATTTT. The encoded protein is CASSEQGFGQPQHF.

The sample holds a few counts of this clone. CDR3 sequence (DNA): TGTGCCAGCAGCCAAGAGGCCACCGGAGCTTTCTTT. This gives the protein CASSQEATGAFF. The chain couples TRBV4-2 to TRBJ1-1; D ambiguous. Between the trimmed V and J ends, which lost 0 bases and 10 bases, there was a span of 9 bases. Germline loops: CDR1 LGHNA, CDR2 YNFKEQ. The CDR3 consists of 12 residues.

The chain carries TRBV6-5 and TRBJ2-7; TRBD2 agrees at 8 bases. Germline assignment: CDR1 MNHEY and CDR2 SVGAGI. The CDR3 has 15 residues. Losses at the gene ends were 1 base for V and 1 base for J; bases not matched to a gene: 3. Written as DNA, the CDR3 is TGTGCCAGCAGTTACTTGGCGGGAGGATCCTACGAGCAGTACTTC. Amino acids: CASSYLAGGSYEQYF.

The chain couples TRBV14 to TRBJ1-5; no clear D gene. The CDR3 is 14 residues long. From germline, CDR1 is SGHDN and CDR2 FVKESK. Trimming removed 6 bases at V and 0 bases at J, with 9 bases between. CDR3 coding DNA: TGTGCCAGCAGTCGAGTAGGTAGCAATCAGCCCCAGCATTTT. Translation gives CASSRVGSNQPQHF.

The chain has TRBV4-2 and TRBJ2-7; 8 nucleotides align to TRBD2. This CDR3 comprises 15 residues. Losses at the gene ends were 4 bases for V and 3 bases for J; bases not matched to a gene: 8. CDR1 is LGHNA, CDR2 YNFKEQ, per germline. The CDR3 DNA reads as TGTGCCAGCAGCCCATTTCGACTAGCGTACTACGAGCAGTACTTC. Amino acid sequence: CASSPFRLAYYEQYF.

V is TRBV7-2 and J is TRBJ1-1; D uncertain. The CDR3 is 15 residues long. Trimming pared 0 bases from V and 4 bases from J, leaving 12 bases between. Germline V gene sequence: CDR1 SGHTA, CDR2 FQGNSA. CDR3 nucleotide sequence: TGTGCCAGCAGCTTAGCGGACCTGGGAGGCACTGAAGCTTTCTTT. Its translation: CASSLADLGGTEAFF.

The CDR3 protein is CASSPTLGTGAYNEQFF. The CDR3 nucleotides are TGTGCCAGCAGCCCCACGTTAGGGACGGGAGCCTACAATGAGCAGTTCTTC. The V call is TRBV7-9, the J call TRBJ2-1, with D perhaps TRBD2 (6 bases). This CDR3 region has 17 residues. In germline, CDR1 is SEHNR, CDR2 FQNEAQ (reference sequence). The V end lost 5 bases, the J end lost 2 bases, and 19 bases lay between the germline ends.

For the CDR3, the DNA is TGTGCCAGCAGCTTATCGGCGGGGAAACCCCCTCTCTATAGCACAGATACGCAGTATTTT. Translating gives CASSLSAGKPPLYSTDTQYF. This chain joins TRBV5-4 and TRBJ2-3; a weak D match, TRBD2 (6 bases). Trimming removed 2 bases at V and 0 bases at J, with 25 bases between. The CDR3 has 20 amino acids. Germline V gene data show CDR1 as SGHNT and CDR2 as YYREEE (reference sequence). The full variable domain, with the rest looked up from reference TRBV5-4 and TRBJ2-3, is ETGVTQSPTHLIKTRGQQVTLRCSSQSGHNTVSWYQQALGQGPQFIFQYYREEENGRGNFPPRFSGLQFPNYSSELNVNALELDDSALYLCASSLSAGKPPLYSTDTQYFGPGTRLTVL.